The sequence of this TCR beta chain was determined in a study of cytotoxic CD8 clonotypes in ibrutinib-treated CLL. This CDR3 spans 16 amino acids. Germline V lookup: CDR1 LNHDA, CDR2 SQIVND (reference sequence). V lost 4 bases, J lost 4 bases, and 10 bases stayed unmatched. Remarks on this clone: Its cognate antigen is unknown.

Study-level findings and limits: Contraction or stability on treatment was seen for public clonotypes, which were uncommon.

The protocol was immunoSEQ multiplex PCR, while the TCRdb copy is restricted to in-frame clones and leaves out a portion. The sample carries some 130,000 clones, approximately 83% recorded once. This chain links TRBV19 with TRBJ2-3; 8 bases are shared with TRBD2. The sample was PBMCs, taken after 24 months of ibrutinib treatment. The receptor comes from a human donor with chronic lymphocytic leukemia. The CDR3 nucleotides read TGTGCCAGTAGTACGTTGGCGGGAGGCCTCCCAGATACGCAGTATTTT. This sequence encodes CASSTLAGGLPDTQYF. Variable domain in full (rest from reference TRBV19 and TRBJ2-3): DGGITQSPKYLFRKEGQNVTLSCEQNLNHDAMYWYRQDPGQGLRLIYYSQIVNDFQKGDIAEGYSVSREKKESFPLTVTSAQKNPTAFYLCASSTLAGGLPDTQYFGPGTRLTVL.